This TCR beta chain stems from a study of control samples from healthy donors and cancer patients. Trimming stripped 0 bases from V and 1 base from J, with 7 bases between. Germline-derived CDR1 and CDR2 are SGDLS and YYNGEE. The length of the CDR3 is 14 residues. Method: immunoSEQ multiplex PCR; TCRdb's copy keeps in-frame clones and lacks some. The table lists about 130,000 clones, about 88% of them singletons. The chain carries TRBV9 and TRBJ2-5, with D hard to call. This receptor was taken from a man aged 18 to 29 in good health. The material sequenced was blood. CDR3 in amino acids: CASSVAPLQETQYF. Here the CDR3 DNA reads TGTGCCAGCAGCGTAGCTCCCCTCCAAGAGACCCAGTACTTC.